Listed here is a single TCR beta chain. The target of this receptor is not known. Per-base quality was not reported, and no clone a single base away is much larger than it. This entry comes from a study of Graves' ophthalmopathy and Graves' hyperthyroidism (dated by TCRdb to 2017 to 2018). Regarding the complete study: Peripheral blood was collected before any treatment was given, at the time of initial diagnosis. In five or six hyperthyroidism patients, T-cell repertoires of thyroid tissue and blood were compared. An independent validation cohort was composed of roughly 19 hyperthyroidism patients and 17 patients who later progressed from hyperthyroidism to ophthalmopathy. A discovery set of 100 patients (around 44 ophthalmopathy, 55 to 60 stable hyperthyroidism) was enrolled to explore V-J signatures distinguishing ophthalmopathy from hyperthyroidism. In total, under 150 blood samples were TCR-sequenced: roughly 45 ophthalmopathy, some 72 hyperthyroidism and approximately 17 hyperthyroidism-to-ophthalmopathy patients. After sampling, hyperthyroidism patients received methimazole starting at 30 mg daily, and ophthalmopathy patients received high-dose intravenous methylprednisolone. For training and testing, the 100 or so patients in the discovery cohort were randomly divided in a 7:3 ratio. To tell Graves' ophthalmopathy apart from Graves' hyperthyroidism, and to predict which patients would progress to ophthalmopathy, the study relied on TCR beta repertoire signatures.

Points the paper makes about the study in general: Most of the expanded thyroid clonotypes with a frequency above 0.001 were also detected in blood, and it was suggested that the thyroid immune response may be reflected by blood repertoires. In validation, the model predicted ophthalmopathy progression with about 70% sensitivity and roughly 72% specificity; about a dozen predicted patients were CT-confirmed with GO in a median of around 6 months. Sample size was not statistically predetermined, and group allocation was not concealed from the investigators. Ophthalmopathy was separated from stable hyperthyroidism by the 13-signature model with about 89% sensitivity and around 81% specificity in cross-validation and with 80%/75% in the test set.

Hyperthyroidism was considered stable if no progression to ophthalmopathy occurred within 18 months of follow-up. Patients with hyperthyroidism were aged 18 to 65 years, had been newly diagnosed, and had a disease duration of less than 2 months. Patients were excluded if they had other autoimmune diseases, uncontrolled infections, pregnancy or lactation. Clinical symptoms, serum thyroxine, TRAb, thyroid ultrasound and orbital computed tomography were used for diagnosis. Using Ficoll-Paque density gradient centrifugation, PBMCs were isolated from roughly 9.2 ml of fresh peripheral blood. Total RNA was extracted using Trizol reagent, and RNA quality was checked on an Agilent 2100 Bioanalyzer. Taken from the germline V gene, the CDR1 and CDR2 loops are MNHNS and SASEGT. The cysteine opens and the phenylalanine closes a CDR3 of 16 amino acids. Only the CDR3 region is kept as DNA, spanning 48 bases read in frame from base 1. The germline V end is reduced by 4 bases and the J end by 7 bases; junction bases left unmatched: 14.

TCR beta CDR3 regions were amplified from RNA transcripts for repertoire sequencing. The first round was an RT-PCR using HTBI primers with the Qiagen OneStep RT-PCR kit, and this first round was followed by a second-round multiplex PCR, then size selection and purification. Libraries were sequenced on an Illumina HiSeq2000 using paired-end 100 bp reads. As for how the authors treated the data: SOAPnuke was used to process the reads, removing any read that contained adapters or uncalled bases, had a mean Phred below 15, or lacked an exact match to the constant primer or identifier. COPE v1.2.5 was used to merge high-quality paired reads. Each unique nucleotide sequence was defined as a clonotype, and clonotypes were aligned to IMGT TRB V, D and J references with MiTCR v1.1. The analysis was limited to V-J combinations with a frequency above 0.0001, which together covered about 99% of repertoires. A TCR clonal expansion and chaos score per V-J combination was defined as the ratio of F50 clonal expansion to chaos observed in the TCRdist matrix. Welch's t-statistics and random forest were used to narrow the features down to about a dozen V-J combinations, which were then fed into a naive Bayes classifier. The Morisita-Horn index was used to measure how similar the thyroid and blood repertoires were. TCRdb itself trimmed the public reads at Q25 with fastp, ran MiXCR and retained productive beta chains. Every CDR3 protein is listed once, alongside the most common genes and DNA of its rows. The V and J calls and clone size come from TCRdb's table, not from the authors' own analysis. The sample table shows hundreds of thousands of distinct CDR3 sequences, and over 20% are seen once. The ten largest clonotypes hold around 7% of the sample.

Specimen: peripheral blood. The sequence joins TRBV6-1 to TRBJ1-1, and 8 junction bases match TRBD1. The receptor comes from a woman younger than 35 with stable Graves' hyperthyroidism. Some clones in this sample may be carry-over from other donors' samples. Donor details come from another sample of the same person, matched by shared clones. The DNA is TGTGCCAGCAGTGGACTGCCAGGACAGGGCTACGGTGAAGCTTTCTTT. This encodes CASSGLPGQGYGEAFF.